This TCR beta chain was sequenced for a study of T cells in Graves' hyperthyroidism and ophthalmopathy. What was amplified from RNA transcripts were TCR beta CDR3 regions. HTBI primers drove first-round RT-PCR of the TCR CDR3. TCRdb passed the multiplex PCR reads through MiXCR, listing each CDR3 protein once. The repertoire includes roughly 800,000 distinct CDR3 sequences, roughly 40% of them detected once, and more than 7% sits in the top ten. Details on this clonotype: The junction differs from germline at one of its ends, possibly a read error.

Germline V gives CDR1 SEHNR, CDR2 FQNEAQ (reference sequence). This CDR3 is built from 18 residues. The material sequenced was blood. The rearrangement links TRBV7-9 to TRBJ2-5, with D perhaps assigned TRBD1 or TRBD2 (7 bases each). The receptor's source is a man aged 18 to 30 with Graves' hyperthyroidism. CDR3 region: CASSQEGAGGALQETQYF. The CDR3 coding sequence is TGCGCCAGCAGCCAAGAGGGGGCAGGGGGGGCCCTCCAAGAGACCCAGTACTTC.